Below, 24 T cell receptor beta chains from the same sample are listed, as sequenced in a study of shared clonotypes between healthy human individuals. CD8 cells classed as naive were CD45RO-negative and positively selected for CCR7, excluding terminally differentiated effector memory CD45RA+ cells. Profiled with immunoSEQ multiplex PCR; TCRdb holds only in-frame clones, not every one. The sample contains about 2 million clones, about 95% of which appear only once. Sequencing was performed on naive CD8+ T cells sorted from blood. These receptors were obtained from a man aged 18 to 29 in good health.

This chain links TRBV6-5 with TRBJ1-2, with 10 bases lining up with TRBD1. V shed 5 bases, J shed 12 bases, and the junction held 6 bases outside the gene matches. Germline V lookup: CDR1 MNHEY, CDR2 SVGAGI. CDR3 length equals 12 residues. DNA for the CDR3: TGTGCCAGCAGTGATCCGGACAGGGGGGACACCTTC. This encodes CASSDPDRGDTF.

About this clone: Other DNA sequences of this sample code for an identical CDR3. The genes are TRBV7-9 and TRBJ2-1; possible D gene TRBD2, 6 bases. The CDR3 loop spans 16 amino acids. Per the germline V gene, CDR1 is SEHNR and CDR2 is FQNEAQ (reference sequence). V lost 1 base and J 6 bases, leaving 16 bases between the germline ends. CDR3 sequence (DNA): TGTGCCAGCAGCTTAGTCGGAAGCGGGTCCGGCAATGAGCAGTTCTTC. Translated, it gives CASSLVGSGSGNEQFF. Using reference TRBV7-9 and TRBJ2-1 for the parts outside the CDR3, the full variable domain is DTGVSQNPRHKITKRGQNVTFRCDPISEHNRLYWYRQTLGQGPEFLTYFQNEAQLEKSRLLSDRFSAERPKGSFSTLEIQRTEQGDSAMYLCASSLVGSGSGNEQFFGPGTRLTVL.

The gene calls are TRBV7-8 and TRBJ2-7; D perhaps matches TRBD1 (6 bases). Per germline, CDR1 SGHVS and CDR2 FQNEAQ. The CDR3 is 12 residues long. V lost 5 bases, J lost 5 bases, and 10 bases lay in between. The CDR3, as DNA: TGTGCCAGCAGCCTACAGGGTAACGAGCAGTACTTC. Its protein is CASSLQGNEQYF.

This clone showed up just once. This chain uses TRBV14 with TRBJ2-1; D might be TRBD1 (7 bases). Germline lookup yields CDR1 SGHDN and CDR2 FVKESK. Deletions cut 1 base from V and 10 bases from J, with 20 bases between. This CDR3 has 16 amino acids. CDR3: CASSQVGRTGSYEQFF. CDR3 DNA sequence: TGTGCCAGCAGCCAAGTGGGGAGGACAGGTTCCTACGAGCAGTTCTTC.

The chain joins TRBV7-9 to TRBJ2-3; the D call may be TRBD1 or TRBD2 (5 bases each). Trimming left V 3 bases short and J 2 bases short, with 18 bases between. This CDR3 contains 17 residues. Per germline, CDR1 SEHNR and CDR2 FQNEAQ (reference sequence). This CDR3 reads CASSFGRDLPYTDTQYF. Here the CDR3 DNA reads TGTGCCAGCAGCTTCGGACGGGACCTCCCATACACAGATACGCAGTATTTT.

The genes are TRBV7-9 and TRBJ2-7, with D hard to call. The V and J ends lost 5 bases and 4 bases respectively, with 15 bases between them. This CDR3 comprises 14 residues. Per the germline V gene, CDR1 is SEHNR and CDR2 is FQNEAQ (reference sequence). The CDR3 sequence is CASSESAARYEQYF. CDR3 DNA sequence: TGTGCCAGCAGCGAATCCGCCGCCAGGTACGAGCAGTACTTC.

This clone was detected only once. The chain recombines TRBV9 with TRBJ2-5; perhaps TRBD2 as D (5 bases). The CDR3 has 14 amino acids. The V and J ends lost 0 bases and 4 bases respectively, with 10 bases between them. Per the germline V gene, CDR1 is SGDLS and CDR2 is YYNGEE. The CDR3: CASSVGSSIETQYF. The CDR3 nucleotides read TGTGCCAGCAGCGTAGGTTCTAGCATAGAGACCCAGTACTTC.

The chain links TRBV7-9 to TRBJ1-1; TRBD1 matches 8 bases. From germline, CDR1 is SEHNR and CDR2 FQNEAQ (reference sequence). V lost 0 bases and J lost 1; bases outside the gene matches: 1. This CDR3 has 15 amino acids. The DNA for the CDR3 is TGTGCCAGCAGCTTAGCCAGGGGGCAGAACACTGAAGCTTTCTTT. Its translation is CASSLARGQNTEAFF.

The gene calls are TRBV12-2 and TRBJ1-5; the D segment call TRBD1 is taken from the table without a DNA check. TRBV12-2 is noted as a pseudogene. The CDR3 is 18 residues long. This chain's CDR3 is CASRIEGTDLDSNQPQHF. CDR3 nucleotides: TGTGCAAGTCGCATAGAGGGGACAGACCTCGATAGCAATCAGCCCCAGCATTTT.

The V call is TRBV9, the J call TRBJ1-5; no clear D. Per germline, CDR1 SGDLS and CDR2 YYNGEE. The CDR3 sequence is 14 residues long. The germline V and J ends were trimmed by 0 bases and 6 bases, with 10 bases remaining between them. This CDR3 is CASSVEGFFQPQHF. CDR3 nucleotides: TGTGCCAGCAGCGTAGAAGGTTTCTTTCAGCCCCAGCATTTT.

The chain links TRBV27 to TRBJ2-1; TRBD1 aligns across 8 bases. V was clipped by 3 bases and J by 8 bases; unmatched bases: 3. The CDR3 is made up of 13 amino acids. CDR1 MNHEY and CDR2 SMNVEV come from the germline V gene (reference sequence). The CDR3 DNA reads TGTGCCAGCAGTTTTCAGGGGGCATATGAGCAGTTCTTC. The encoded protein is CASSFQGAYEQFF.

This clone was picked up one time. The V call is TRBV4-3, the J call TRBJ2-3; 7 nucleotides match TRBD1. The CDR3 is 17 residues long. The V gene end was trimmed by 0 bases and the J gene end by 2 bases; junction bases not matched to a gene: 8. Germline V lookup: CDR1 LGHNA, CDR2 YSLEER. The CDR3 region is CASSQDLAGTVTDTQYF. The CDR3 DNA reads TGCGCCAGCAGCCAAGATCTCGCAGGGACAGTCACAGATACGCAGTATTTT.

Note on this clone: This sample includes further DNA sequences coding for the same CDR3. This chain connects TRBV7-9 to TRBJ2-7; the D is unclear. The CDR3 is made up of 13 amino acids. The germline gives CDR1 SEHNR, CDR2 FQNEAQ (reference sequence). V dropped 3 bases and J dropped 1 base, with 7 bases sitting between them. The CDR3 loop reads CASSLHSSYEQYF. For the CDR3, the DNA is TGTGCCAGCAGCTTGCACAGTTCCTACGAGCAGTACTTC.

Here the CDR3 reads CASSSFTSGHNYEQYF. As DNA, the CDR3 is TGTGCCAGCAGCTCCTTCACTAGCGGGCACAACTACGAGCAGTACTTC. The genes are TRBV7-6 and TRBJ2-7; 9 bases are shared with TRBD2. The length of the CDR3 is 16 residues. V gave up 4 bases and J gave up 3 bases; unmatched junction bases: 10. Looked up from germline, CDR1 is SGHVS and CDR2 is FNYEAQ.

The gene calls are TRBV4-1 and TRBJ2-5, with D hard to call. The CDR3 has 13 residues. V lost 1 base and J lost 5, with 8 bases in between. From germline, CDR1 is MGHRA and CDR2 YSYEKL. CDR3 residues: CASSQAGIETQYF. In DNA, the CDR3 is TGCGCCAGCAGCCAAGCGGGTATTGAGACCCAGTACTTC.

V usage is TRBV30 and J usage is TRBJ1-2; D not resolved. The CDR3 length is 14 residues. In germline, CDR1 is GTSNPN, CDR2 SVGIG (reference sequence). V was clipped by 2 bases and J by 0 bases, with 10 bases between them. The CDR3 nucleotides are TGTGCCTGGAGTTCCGGGCAGTCTAACTATGGCTACACCTTC. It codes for CAWSSGQSNYGYTF.

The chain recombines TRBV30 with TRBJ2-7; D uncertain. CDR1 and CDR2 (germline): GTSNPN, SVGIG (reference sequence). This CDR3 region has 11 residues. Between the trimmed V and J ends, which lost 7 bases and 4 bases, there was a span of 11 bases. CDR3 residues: CAYRYGYEQYF. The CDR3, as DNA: TGTGCCTATAGATATGGGTACGAGCAGTACTTC. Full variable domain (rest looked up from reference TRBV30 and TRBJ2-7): SQTIHQWPATLVQPVGSPLSLECTVEGTSNPNLYWYRQAAGRGLQLLFYSVGIGQISSEVPQNLSASRPQDRQFILSSKKLLLSDSGFYLCAYRYGYEQYFGPGTRLTVT.

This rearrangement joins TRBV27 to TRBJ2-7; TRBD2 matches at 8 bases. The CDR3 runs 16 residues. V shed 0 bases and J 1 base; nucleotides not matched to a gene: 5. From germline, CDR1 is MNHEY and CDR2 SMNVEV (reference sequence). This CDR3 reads CASSLSWPGGSYEQYF. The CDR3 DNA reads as TGTGCCAGCAGTTTATCGTGGCCGGGGGGGTCCTACGAGCAGTACTTC.

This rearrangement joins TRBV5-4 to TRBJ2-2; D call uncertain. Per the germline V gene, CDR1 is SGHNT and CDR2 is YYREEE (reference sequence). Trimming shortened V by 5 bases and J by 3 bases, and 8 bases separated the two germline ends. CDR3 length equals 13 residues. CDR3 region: CASRFEYTGELFF. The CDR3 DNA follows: TGTGCCAGCAGATTCGAGTACACCGGGGAGCTGTTTTTT.

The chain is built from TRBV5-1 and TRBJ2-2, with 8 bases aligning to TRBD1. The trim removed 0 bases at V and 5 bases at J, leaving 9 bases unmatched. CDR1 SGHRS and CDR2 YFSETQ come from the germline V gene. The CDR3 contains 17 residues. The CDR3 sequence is CASSLGIPGQDTGELFF. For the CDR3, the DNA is TGCGCCAGCAGCTTGGGGATCCCGGGACAGGATACCGGGGAGCTGTTTTTT.

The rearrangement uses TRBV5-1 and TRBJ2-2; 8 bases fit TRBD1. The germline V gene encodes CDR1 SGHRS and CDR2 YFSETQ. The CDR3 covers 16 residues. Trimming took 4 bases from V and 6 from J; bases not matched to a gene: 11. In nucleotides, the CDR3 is TGCGCCAGCAGCCGGATATGGGACAGGTGGTCCGGGGAGCTGTTTTTT. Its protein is CASSRIWDRWSGELFF.

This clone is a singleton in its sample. The CDR3 sequence is CATLRIGQGETEAFF. CDR3 coding DNA: TGTGCCACCCTTCGGATCGGACAGGGGGAAACTGAAGCTTTCTTT. The chain links TRBV15 to TRBJ1-1, with TRBD1 matching over 10 bases. J was trimmed by 5 bases and V by 8 bases; bases with no gene match: 11. The CDR3 is 15 residues long. Germline V gene sequence: CDR1 LNHNV, CDR2 YYDKDF (reference sequence).

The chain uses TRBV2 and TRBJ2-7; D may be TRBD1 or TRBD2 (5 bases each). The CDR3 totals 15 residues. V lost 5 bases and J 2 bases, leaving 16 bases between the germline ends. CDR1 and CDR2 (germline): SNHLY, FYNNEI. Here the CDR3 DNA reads TGTGCCAGCAGTACAAACCGGGACCTGGCCTACGAGCAGTACTTC. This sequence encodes CASSTNRDLAYEQYF.

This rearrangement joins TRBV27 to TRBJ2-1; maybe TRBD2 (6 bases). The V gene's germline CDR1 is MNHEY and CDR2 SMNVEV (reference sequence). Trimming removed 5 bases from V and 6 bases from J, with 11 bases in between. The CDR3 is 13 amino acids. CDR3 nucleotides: TGTGCCAGCAGTAGACTAGGCCCCAATGAGCAGTTCTTC. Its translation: CASSRLGPNEQFF.